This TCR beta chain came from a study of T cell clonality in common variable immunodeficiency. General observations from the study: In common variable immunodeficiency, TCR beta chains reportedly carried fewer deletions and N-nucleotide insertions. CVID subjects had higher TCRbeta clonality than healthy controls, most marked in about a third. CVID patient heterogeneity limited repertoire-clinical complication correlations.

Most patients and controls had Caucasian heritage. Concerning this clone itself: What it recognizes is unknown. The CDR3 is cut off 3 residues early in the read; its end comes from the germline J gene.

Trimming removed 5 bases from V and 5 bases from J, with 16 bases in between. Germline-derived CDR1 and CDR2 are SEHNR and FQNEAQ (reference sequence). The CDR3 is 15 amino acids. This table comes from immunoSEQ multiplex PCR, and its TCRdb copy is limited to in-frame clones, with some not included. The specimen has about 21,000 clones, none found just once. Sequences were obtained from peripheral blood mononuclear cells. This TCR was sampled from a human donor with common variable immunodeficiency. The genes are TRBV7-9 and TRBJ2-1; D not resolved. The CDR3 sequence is CASSPKQSPHNEQFF. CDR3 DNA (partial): TGTGCCAGCAGCCCGAAACAGTCGCCCCACAATGAG.